This record looks at one T cell receptor beta chain sequence and its context. Its specificity is unknown. In the PCR, 60 Vbeta and 13 Jbeta primers were used. Data came from immunoSEQ multiplex PCR; TCRdb stores just in-frame clones and leaves some out. The sample lists around 70,000 clones, about 78% occurring once. This specimen comes from a study of cytomegalovirus exposure and HLA in healthy donors. General study points: Researchers counted approximately 160 TCR beta chains as cytomegalovirus-associated. Rare sequences made up most TCRs, while some public TCRs were found in many donors.

The V gene end was trimmed by 5 bases and the J gene end by 8 bases; junction bases not matched to a gene: 8. Germline-derived CDR1 and CDR2 are MNHEY and SMNVEV (reference sequence). The CDR3 is made up of 13 amino acids. The sequence derives from a girl aged 5-17 years in good health and CMV-seropositive. The genes are TRBV27 and TRBJ1-2, with TRBD1 identical over 7 bases. Sequenced material: PBMCs. The CDR3 DNA is TGTGCCAGCAGTCAAGGGGGCGTCCCGGGCTACACCTTC. It codes for CASSQGGVPGYTF.